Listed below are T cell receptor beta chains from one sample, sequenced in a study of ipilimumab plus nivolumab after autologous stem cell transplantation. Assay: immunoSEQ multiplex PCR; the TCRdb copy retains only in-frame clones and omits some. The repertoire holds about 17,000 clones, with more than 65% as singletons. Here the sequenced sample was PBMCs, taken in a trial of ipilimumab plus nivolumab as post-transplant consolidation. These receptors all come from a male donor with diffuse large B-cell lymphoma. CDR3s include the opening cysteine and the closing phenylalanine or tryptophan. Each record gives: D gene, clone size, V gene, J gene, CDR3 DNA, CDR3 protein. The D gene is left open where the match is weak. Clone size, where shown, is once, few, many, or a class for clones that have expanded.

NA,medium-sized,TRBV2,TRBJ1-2,TGTGCCAGCAGCGACGAAAGGGACTATGGCTACACCTTC,CASSDERDYGYTF
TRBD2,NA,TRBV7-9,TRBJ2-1,TGTGCCAGCAGCTCCGCCGGGACTAGCGAGAGCTCCTACAATGAGCAGTTCTTC,CASSSAGTSESSYNEQFF
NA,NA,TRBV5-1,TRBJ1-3,TGCGCCAGCGCACCCGGAACATCTGGAAACACCATATATTTT,CASAPGTSGNTIYF
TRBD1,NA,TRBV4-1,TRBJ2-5,TGCGCCAGCAGCCAACTTCTGGGGACAGGGAGGAACCAAGAGACCCAGTACTTC,CASSQLLGTGRNQETQYF
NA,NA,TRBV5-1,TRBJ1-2,TGCGCCAGCAGCTCGAACCTCAACTATGGCTACACCTTC,CASSSNLNYGYTF
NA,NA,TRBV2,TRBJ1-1,TGTGCCAGCTCACGACAGAAATTTACTGAAGCTTTCTTT,CASSRQKFTEAFF
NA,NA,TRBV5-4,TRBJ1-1,TGTGCCAGCAGCTTGGGGATGACGGCGAACACTGAAGCTTTCTTT,CASSLGMTANTEAFF
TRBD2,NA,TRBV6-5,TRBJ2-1,TGTGCCAGCAGTTACTCGGTGGCGGGGGGGCCAAATGAGCAGTTCTTC,CASSYSVAGGPNEQFF
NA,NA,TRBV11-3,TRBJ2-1,TGTGCCAGCAGCTTAGAAGCGGCTTACAATGAGCAGTTCTTC,CASSLEAAYNEQFF
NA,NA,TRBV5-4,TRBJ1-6,TGTGCCAGCAGCTTGACGGGCAGGGGCGATTATAATTCACCCCTCCACTTT,CASSLTGRGDYNSPLHF
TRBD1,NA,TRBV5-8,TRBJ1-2,TGTGCCAGCAGCTTGGGAACAGGGGGCATTGGCTACACCTTC,CASSLGTGGIGYTF
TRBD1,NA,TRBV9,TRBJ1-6,TGTGCCAGCAGCGTGGGTGACAGGGCTAATTCACCCCTCCACTTT,CASSVGDRANSPLHF
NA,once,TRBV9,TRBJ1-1,TGTGCCAGCAGCCACCTTACAGGCACTGAAGCTTTCTTT,CASSHLTGTEAFF
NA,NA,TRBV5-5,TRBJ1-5,TGTGCCAGCAGCCTGGCAGACGGTCGCAATCAGCCCCAGCATTTT,CASSLADGRNQPQHF
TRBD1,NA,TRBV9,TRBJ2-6,TGTGCCAGCAGCGTCGGGACAGTTCGCTCTGGGGCCAACGTCCTGACTTTC,CASSVGTVRSGANVLTF
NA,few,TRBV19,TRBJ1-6,TGTGCCAGTAGTAGCCCCGGGACCACCGGGTCACCCCTCCACTTT,CASSSPGTTGSPLHF
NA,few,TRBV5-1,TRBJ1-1,TGCGCCAGCAGCCGGAGGGCGAACACTGAAGCTTTCTTT,CASSRRANTEAFF
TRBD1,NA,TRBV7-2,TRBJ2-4,TGTGCCAGCAGCCCCGGACAGGGCAGACGTGGCAAAAACATTCAGTACTTC,CASSPGQGRRGKNIQYF